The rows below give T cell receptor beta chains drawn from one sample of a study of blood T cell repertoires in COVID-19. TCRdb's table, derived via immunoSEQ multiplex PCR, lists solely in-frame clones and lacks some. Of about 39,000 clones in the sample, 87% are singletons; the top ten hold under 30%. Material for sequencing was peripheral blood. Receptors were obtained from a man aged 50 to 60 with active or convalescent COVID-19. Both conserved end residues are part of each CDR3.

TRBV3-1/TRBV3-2	CASSHRSPTGSSNTGELFF
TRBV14	CASSQDPSGGASSYEQYF
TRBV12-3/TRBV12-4	CATGQGEQPQHF
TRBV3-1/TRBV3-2	CASSRTSYEQYF
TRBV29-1	CSVEAGGNQPQHF
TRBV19	CASSIVGQSYGYTF
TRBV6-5	CASKEGPNTGELFF
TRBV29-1	CSVDGTSATGLSAFF
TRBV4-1	CASSLSEWDTGELFF
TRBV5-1	CASSLENHRDDGNTIYF
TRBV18	CASSPVYGGQVETQYF
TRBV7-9	CASSFTQGLAGSTDTQYF
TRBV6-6	CASSSKQGTYGYTF
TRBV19	CASSSDRGRGSYGYTF
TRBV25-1	CASSVTGGAYGYTF
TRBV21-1	CASSTPEELFF
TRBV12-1	CASSLQGIGNTIYF
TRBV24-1	CATSDSDRALYNEQFF
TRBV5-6	CASSLDGVNTEAFF
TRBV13	CASSMSSGANVLTF
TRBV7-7	CASSLDGPGVNEQFF
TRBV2	CASNTANTGELFF
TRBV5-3	CASQVHSYEQYF
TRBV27	CASSFGLSSDEQFF
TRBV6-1	CASSSNRNEKLFF
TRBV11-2	CASRGQGPEKLFF
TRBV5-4	CASSLGGSGSPLHF
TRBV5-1	CASSLGGVFQETQYF
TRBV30	CAWSPRGGAGSNQPQHF
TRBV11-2	CASSLSRGASPLHF
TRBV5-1	CASSPREVAGEGTQYF
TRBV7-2	CASSPRAGPNQPQHF
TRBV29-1	CSGTGVSTDTQYF
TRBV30	CAWDRNSGNTIYF
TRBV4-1	CASSFAAGYYTF
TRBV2	CASRGEGGGNQPQHF
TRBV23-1	CASSQSIPPGQGIYEQYF
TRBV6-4	CASSDSTGGTGELFF
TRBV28	CASTQAMTTSGRRYF
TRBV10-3	CAISRQEQQPQHF
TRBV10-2	CASRPPGLAGEQYF
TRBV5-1	CASSLTGQEETQYF
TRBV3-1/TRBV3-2	CASSQTVQGTQYF
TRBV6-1	CASSEGGRGGRFGETQYF
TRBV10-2	CASSFTGRDTEAFF
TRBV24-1	CATSATGLAGGTDTQYF
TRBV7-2	CASSRTGTSGANVLTF
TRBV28	CASSWGGSYEQYF
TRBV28	CASSYRVNTEAFF
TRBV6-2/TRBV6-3	CASSSRVSYGYTF
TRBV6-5	CASRPGQENQPQHF